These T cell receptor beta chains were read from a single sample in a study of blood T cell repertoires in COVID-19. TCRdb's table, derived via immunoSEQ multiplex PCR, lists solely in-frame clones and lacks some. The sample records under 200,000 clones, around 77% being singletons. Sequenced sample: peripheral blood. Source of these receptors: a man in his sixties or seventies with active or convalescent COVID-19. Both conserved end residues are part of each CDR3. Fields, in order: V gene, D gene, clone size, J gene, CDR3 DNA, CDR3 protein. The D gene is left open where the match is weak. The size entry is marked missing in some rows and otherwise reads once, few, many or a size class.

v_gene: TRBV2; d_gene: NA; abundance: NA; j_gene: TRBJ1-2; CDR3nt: TGTGCCAGCAGGGGGGGATCCTATGGCTACACCTTC; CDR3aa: CASRGGSYGYTF
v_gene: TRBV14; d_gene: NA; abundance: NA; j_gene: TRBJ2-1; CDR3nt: TGTGCCAGCAGCCAAAAGGTTCTAGCAGCTGGGTTCAATGAGCAGTTCTTC; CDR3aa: CASSQKVLAAGFNEQFF
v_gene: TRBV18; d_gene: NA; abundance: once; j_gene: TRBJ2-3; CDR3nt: TGTGCCAGCTCACCCCAGGGGCGAGATACGCAGTATTTT; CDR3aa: CASSPQGRDTQYF
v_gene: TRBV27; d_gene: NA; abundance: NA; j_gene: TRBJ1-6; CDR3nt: TGTGCCAGCAGTCCTATGGCGGGGTCCTATAATTCACCCCTCCACTTT; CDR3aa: CASSPMAGSYNSPLHF
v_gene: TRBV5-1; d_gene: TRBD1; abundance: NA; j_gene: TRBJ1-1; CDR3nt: TGCGCCAGCAGCTCAGAGACAGGGGCAAACACTGAAGCTTTCTTT; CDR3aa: CASSSETGANTEAFF
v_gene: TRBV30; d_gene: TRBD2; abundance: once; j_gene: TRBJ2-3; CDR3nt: TGTGCCTCCTCGGTGACTAGCGGGGGGACAGATACGCAGTATTTT; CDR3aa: CASSVTSGGTDTQYF
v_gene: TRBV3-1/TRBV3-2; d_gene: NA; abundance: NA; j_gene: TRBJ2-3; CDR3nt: TGTGCCAGCAGCCAAGGGCTAGTGACAGATACGCAGTATTTT; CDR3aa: CASSQGLVTDTQYF
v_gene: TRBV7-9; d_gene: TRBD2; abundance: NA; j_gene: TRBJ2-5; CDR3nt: TGTGCCAGCAGCTTAGAGCTAGCCAGCGGGGCTGTAGGAGAGACCCAGTACTTC; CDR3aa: CASSLELASGAVGETQYF
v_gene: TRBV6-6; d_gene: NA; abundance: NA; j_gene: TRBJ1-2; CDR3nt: TGTGCCAGCAGTTACGGCCCGAGGGAAGGCTACACCTTC; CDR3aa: CASSYGPREGYTF
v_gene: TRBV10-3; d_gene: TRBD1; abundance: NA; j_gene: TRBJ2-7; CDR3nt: TGTGCCATCAGGTCAGGGGGCTACGAGCAGTACTTC; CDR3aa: CAIRSGGYEQYF
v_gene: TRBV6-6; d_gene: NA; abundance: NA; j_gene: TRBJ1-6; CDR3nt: TGTGCCAGCAGTTACAGAGATTCACCCCTCCACTTT; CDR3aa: CASSYRDSPLHF